This T cell receptor beta chain is drawn from a study of blood T cells in healthy people across ages. The study, taken as a whole, reports: In long-lived donors, naive CD4+ cell counts and diversity exceeded those of aged donors.

Notes on this clonotype: Its antigen is currently unknown.

Germline CDR1 SQVTM, CDR2 ANQGSEA. The CDR3 sequence is 11 residues long. Trimming pared 7 bases from V and 1 base from J, leaving 7 bases between. The second PCR ran roughly 6 to 11 cycles with a sample-barcoded 5' primer and J-beta primers. Tags on each cDNA molecule came from a template-switch adaptor with 12 random nucleotides. TCRdb recomputed calls from the 5' RACE reads with MiXCR, one row per CDR3 protein. The sample records about 780,000 distinct CDR3 sequences, about 45% being singletons. This chain connects TRBV29-1 to TRBJ1-1; no reliable D call. The sample consisted of blood. This clonotype was obtained from a man older than 75 in good health. The CDR3 loop reads CSGRRNTEAFF. The DNA for the CDR3 is TGCAGCGGTCGGAGGAACACTGAAGCTTTCTTT.